One sample yielded the 7 T cell receptor beta chains listed below, sequenced in a study of cytomegalovirus exposure and HLA in healthy donors. TCRdb keeps only in-frame clones here, not all; method: immunoSEQ multiplex PCR. The table records about 160,000 clones, 89% of them present only once. Material: PBMCs. The origin of the receptors is a woman younger than 30 in good health and CMV-seropositive.

The V and J genes are TRBV28 and TRBJ2-7; no definite D call. V was clipped by 6 bases and J by 2 bases, with 14 bases between them. This CDR3 contains 14 residues. Per germline, CDR1 MDHEN and CDR2 SYDVKM. CDR3 protein: CASRSPTETYEQYF. The CDR3 nucleotides read TGTGCCAGCAGATCCCCGACGGAGACCTACGAGCAGTACTTC.

The chain recombines TRBV29-1 with TRBJ2-1, with TRBD1 matching over 8 bases. CDR1 and CDR2 (germline): SQVTM, ANQGSEA. The CDR3 runs to 13 residues. V trimming: 3 bases; J trimming: 8 bases; junction bases outside the gene matches: 6. The CDR3 loop is CSVESGGLDEQFF. Here the CDR3 DNA reads TGCAGCGTTGAGTCAGGGGGCTTAGATGAGCAGTTCTTC.

V is TRBV5-4 and J is TRBJ1-1; D possibly corresponds to TRBD1 (6 bases). There are 14 residues in the CDR3. Looked up from germline, CDR1 is SGHNT and CDR2 is YYREEE (reference sequence). The V and J ends lost 4 bases and 1 base respectively, with 11 bases between them. CDR3 bases: TGTGCCAGCAGCAGGGAGGGGGAGAACACTGAAGCTTTCTTT. This encodes CASSREGENTEAFF.

Comments on this clone: Within the sample, other DNA sequences also encode this same CDR3. J is TRBJ2-7 and V is TRBV6-5; D call uncertain. Germline-derived CDR1 and CDR2 are MNHEY and SVGAGI. Trimming stripped 2 bases from V and 3 bases from J, with 8 bases between. The CDR3 spans 13 residues. CDR3 region: CASSYGQSYEQYF. CDR3 in DNA: TGTGCCAGCAGTTACGGGCAGAGCTACGAGCAGTACTTC.

The V gene is TRBV6-1, the J gene TRBJ1-5; tentative D call: TRBD1 (5 bases). Trimming pared 1 base from V and 4 bases from J, leaving 11 bases between. This CDR3 comprises 15 residues. Germline CDR1 and CDR2: MNHNS and SASEGT. This CDR3 reads CASSEEPGGNQPQHF. DNA for the CDR3: TGTGCCAGCAGTGAAGAGCCGGGGGGGAATCAGCCCCAGCATTTT.

This sequence joins TRBV25-1 and TRBJ1-4, with TRBD1 as a possible D gene (6 bases). V shed 4 bases and J shed 5 bases, with 14 bases lying between them. CDR3 size: 15 residues. Germline assignment: CDR1 MGHDK and CDR2 SYGVNS. As DNA, the CDR3 is TGTGCCAGCAGTGGGACAGACCTAGGGAATGAAAAACTGTTTTTT. It encodes CASSGTDLGNEKLFF.

This clone has just one count. This chain uses TRBV6-4 with TRBJ1-1; D is ambiguous. V lost 2 bases and J lost 0, with 4 bases in between. This CDR3 region has 13 residues. Germline CDR1 MRHNA, CDR2 SNTAGT. The CDR3 region is CASSDGLNTEAFF. The CDR3 DNA follows: TGTGCCAGCAGTGACGGGCTGAACACTGAAGCTTTCTTT.